One and the same sample provided the 14 T cell receptor beta chains below, sequenced in a study of T cell changes during pregnancy in multiple sclerosis. Clones were sequenced by immunoSEQ multiplex PCR, and TCRdb holds only the in-frame ones, with some missing. This sample carries some 60,000 clones, 75% to 90% of them seen once, and the ten largest clones take approximately 2%. The material sequenced was peripheral blood, taken after pregnancy. The origin of the receptors is a female donor with multiple sclerosis, enrolled in a pregnancy study.

This chain joins TRBV11-2 and TRBJ2-1; D is unresolved. Germline V CDR1 and CDR2: SGHAT, FQNNGV. The CDR3 totals 12 residues. V gave up 4 bases and J gave up 5 bases, with 6 bases separating them. In nucleotides, the CDR3 is TGTGCCAGCAGCTCCCCAAACAATGAGCAGTTCTTC. It translates to CASSSPNNEQFF.

This chain links TRBV27 with TRBJ1-1; D gene unclear. This CDR3 spans 13 amino acids. The germline gives CDR1 MNHEY, CDR2 SMNVEV (reference sequence). V lost 4 bases, J lost 4 bases, and 10 bases lay in between. The CDR3 loop reads CASSYARGTEAFF. The CDR3 DNA follows: TGTGCCAGCAGTTATGCTCGGGGCACTGAAGCTTTCTTT.

The chain uses TRBV19 and TRBJ1-1, with D maybe TRBD1 (6 bases). V was cut by 9 bases and J by 0 bases, with 26 bases left in between. Per the germline V gene, CDR1 is LNHDA and CDR2 is SQIVND (reference sequence). There are 18 residues in the CDR3. CDR3 nucleotide sequence: TGTGCCAGCCCGGGGGGGGCTTTTGGGGGCCCCATGAACACTGAAGCTTTCTTT. As protein: CASPGGAFGGPMNTEAFF.

In its sample, this clone was seen a few times. The chain employs TRBV2 and TRBJ1-2; 7 bases match TRBD1. Germline V gene lookup returns CDR1 SNHLY and CDR2 FYNNEI. The CDR3 extends over 15 amino acids. Trimming took 4 bases from V and 7 from J; bases not matched to a gene: 12. In nucleotides, the CDR3 is TGTGCCAGCAGTGGCGGCCACAGGGGAGGAGTTGGCTACACCTTC. This codes for CASSGGHRGGVGYTF.

The rearrangement joins TRBV28 to TRBJ2-7, with D perhaps matching TRBD1 (5 bases). V lost 6 bases and J lost 0, with 9 bases in between. The CDR3 extends over 13 amino acids. Germline V gene data show CDR1 as MDHEN and CDR2 as SYDVKM. The CDR3 protein is CASSRQTSYEQYF. In nucleotides, the CDR3 is TGTGCCAGCAGCCGACAGACCTCCTACGAGCAGTACTTC. Combining the CDR3 with reference TRBV28 and TRBJ2-7 gives the whole variable domain DVKVTQSSRYLVKRTGEKVFLECVQDMDHENMFWYRQDPGLGLRLIYFSYDVKMKEKGDIPEGYSVSREKKERFSLILESASTNQTSMYLCASSRQTSYEQYFGPGTRLTVT.

The rearrangement joins TRBV6-1 to TRBJ1-6, with 8 bases matching TRBD1. After removal of 5 bases from V and 8 bases from J, the junction contained 8 bases not matched to a gene. The germline gives CDR1 MNHNS, CDR2 SASEGT. The CDR3 spans 15 residues. For the CDR3, the DNA is TGTGCCAGCAGTACTCGGACAGGGACGGATTCACCCCTCCACTTT. It is translated as CASSTRTGTDSPLHF.

The chain is built from TRBV19 and TRBJ2-5, with 8 bases identical to TRBD1. The germline gives CDR1 LNHDA, CDR2 SQIVND (reference sequence). CDR3 size: 16 residues. V was pared by 1 base and J by 5 bases, with 9 bases of the junction left unmatched. In DNA form, the CDR3 reads TGTGCCAGTAGTATAGCCGGGGCAGGGGGCATGGAGACCCAGTACTTC. Translated, it gives CASSIAGAGGMETQYF.

The chain is built from TRBV4-3 and TRBJ1-2; D ambiguous. V was clipped by 1 base and J by 4 bases, with 13 bases between them. The CDR3 sequence is 15 residues long. Germline assignment: CDR1 LGHNA and CDR2 YSLEER. The CDR3 is CASSQVDGIGYGYTF. CDR3 DNA: TGCGCCAGCAGCCAAGTGGACGGGATCGGCTATGGCTACACCTTC.

The chain recombines TRBV18 with TRBJ1-1; D possibly corresponds to TRBD1 (6 bases). CDR3 length: 16 residues. CDR1 and CDR2 (germline): KGHSH, LQKENI. V lost 4 bases, J lost 3 bases, and 18 bases lay in between. The CDR3 nucleotides are TGTGCCAGCTCACAAAACAGGGTAAGGGTCGACACTGAAGCTTTCTTT. It encodes CASSQNRVRVDTEAFF.

V and J are TRBV7-6 and TRBJ1-3, with D possibly TRBD1 on 5 matching bases. The CDR3 is made up of 17 amino acids. Looked up from germline, CDR1 is SGHVS and CDR2 is FNYEAQ. Trimming took 1 base from V and 0 from J, leaving 13 bases between them. CDR3 sequence (DNA): TGTGCCAGCAGCTTAGGGCCGGGACTTTTCTCTGGAAACACCATATATTTT. Its protein product is CASSLGPGLFSGNTIYF.

The genes are TRBV5-4 and TRBJ1-1; 7 bases line up with TRBD1. This CDR3 contains 12 residues. Germline lookup yields CDR1 SGHNT and CDR2 YYREEE (reference sequence). V trimming: 2 bases; J trimming: 10 bases; junction bases outside the gene matches: 5. The CDR3 spells CASSFPGQRAFF. The CDR3 DNA reads as TGTGCCAGCAGCTTTCCGGGACAGCGAGCTTTCTTT. Full variable domain (missing parts from reference TRBV5-4 and TRBJ1-1): ETGVTQSPTHLIKTRGQQVTLRCSSQSGHNTVSWYQQALGQGPQFIFQYYREEENGRGNFPPRFSGLQFPNYSSELNVNALELDDSALYLCASSFPGQRAFFGQGTRLTVV.

This rearrangement joins TRBV15 to TRBJ2-1; D possibly corresponds to TRBD1 (5 bases). V shed 2 bases and J shed 1 base, with 9 bases lying between them. There are 15 residues in the CDR3. Germline V gives CDR1 LNHNV, CDR2 YYDKDF (reference sequence). The CDR3 reads CATSRIRVSYNEQFF. The CDR3 coding sequence is TGTGCCACCAGCAGAATCAGGGTGTCCTACAATGAGCAGTTCTTC.

This rearrangement joins TRBV29-1 to TRBJ2-1; D gene ambiguous. This CDR3 has 13 amino acids. The V and J ends lost 4 bases and 3 bases respectively, with 10 bases between them. Germline CDR1 and CDR2: SQVTM and ANQGSEA. The CDR3 nucleotides read TGCAGCGTTGTTCGTGAGCTCTACAATGAGCAGTTCTTC. Its translation is CSVVRELYNEQFF.

The chain joins TRBV6-6 to TRBJ1-5; tentative D call: TRBD1 (5 bases). V lost 7 bases and J lost 6, with 13 bases in between. Germline V gene lookup returns CDR1 MNHNY and CDR2 SVGAGI (reference sequence). This CDR3 is built from 13 residues. The CDR3 sequence is CASTEQVTQPQHF. CDR3 in DNA: TGTGCCAGCACCGAACAGGTAACTCAGCCCCAGCATTTT.